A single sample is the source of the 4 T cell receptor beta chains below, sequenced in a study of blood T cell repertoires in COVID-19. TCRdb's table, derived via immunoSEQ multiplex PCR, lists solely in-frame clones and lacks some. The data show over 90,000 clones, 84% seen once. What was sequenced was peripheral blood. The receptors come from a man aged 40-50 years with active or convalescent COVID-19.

For the CDR3, the DNA is TGTGCCTGGGAGACTAGCGGGGGGGCCGTTGAGCAGTTCTTC. Its protein product is CAWETSGGAVEQFF. V and J are TRBV30 and TRBJ2-1; 14 bases align to TRBD2. The CDR3 consists of 14 residues. The V and J ends lost 5 bases and 9 bases, in that order; junction bases with no gene match: 6. From germline, CDR1 is GTSNPN and CDR2 SVGIG (reference sequence).

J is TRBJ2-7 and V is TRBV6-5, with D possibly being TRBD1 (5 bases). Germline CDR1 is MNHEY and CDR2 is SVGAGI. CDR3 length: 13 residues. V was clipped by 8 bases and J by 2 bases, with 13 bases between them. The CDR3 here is CASFSTETYEQYF. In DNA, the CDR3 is TGTGCCAGCTTTTCGACAGAAACCTACGAGCAGTACTTC.

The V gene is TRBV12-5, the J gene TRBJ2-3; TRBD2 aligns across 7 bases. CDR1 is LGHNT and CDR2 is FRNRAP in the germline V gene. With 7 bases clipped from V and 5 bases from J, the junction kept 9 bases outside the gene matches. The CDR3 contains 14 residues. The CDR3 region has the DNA TGTGCTAGTGCCCCTTCCGGGGAGGGAGATACGCAGTATTTT. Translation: CASAPSGEGDTQYF.

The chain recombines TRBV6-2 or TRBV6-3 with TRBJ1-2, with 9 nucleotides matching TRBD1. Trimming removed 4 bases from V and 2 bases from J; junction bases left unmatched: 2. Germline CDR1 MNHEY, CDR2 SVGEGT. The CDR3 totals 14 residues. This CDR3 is CASSLQGANYGYTF. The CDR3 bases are TGTGCCAGCAGTTTACAGGGGGCGAACTATGGCTACACCTTC.